The sequence of this T cell receptor (beta chain) was determined in a study of CD8+ T cells in alopecia areata (dated by TCRdb to the late 2010s). In the study overall: Treated patients were enrolled in an open-label pilot trial of oral tofacitinib, 5 to 10 mg twice daily, for moderate-to-severe alopecia areata. Patients received tofacitinib for 6 to 18 months and were then followed off drug for 6 months to check for delayed response and recurrence. Scalp clonality was compared among normal scalp (n=4), patchy alopecia areata scalp (n=8), and alopecia totalis/universalis scalp (n=8). Biopsies were taken from tofacitinib-treated patients at baseline and again at 4 and 24 weeks into treatment, and several of those patients also had a later scalp biopsy. The RNA source kit depended on sample type: the PAXgene miRNA kit for fixed scalp, the miRNeasy kit for PBMCs, and the RNeasy kit for mouse skin. immunoSEQ multiplex PCR using 35 Vbeta forward primers and 13 Jbeta reverse primers was used to amplify TCRbeta CDR3 regions. The study used high-throughput TCRbeta sequencing to examine T cell clonal expansion in alopecia areata, in both the C3H/HeJ mouse model and human patients. Human TCRbeta sequencing covered scalp tissue and sorted CD4+ and CD8+ peripheral blood T cells from patchy and totalis/universalis alopecia areata patients and healthy controls.

The sample's time point, from its label and the paper: baseline before oral tofacitinib. From alopecia areata patients, peripheral blood was collected along with lesional scalp punch biopsies. PBMCs were isolated by density centrifugation and stained for CD3, CD4 and CD8, after which CD4+ and CD8+ T cells were sorted on a FACSAria. The library was obtained by the immunoSEQ multiplex PCR assay. To provide template for TCR sequencing, every sample had RNA extracted and reverse transcribed into cDNA. SuperScript III was used for first-strand cDNA synthesis, primed with a 2:1 mix of oligo-dT and random hexamers. Amplification bias was assessed with a synthetic immune receptor repertoire, and residual bias was removed computationally. In the source study's methods: After raw reads were preprocessed to remove errors, the CDR3 was defined following IMGT conventions as running from the conserved cysteine to phenylalanine. To get clonality, Shannon entropy was normalized by log2 of the number of productive unique TCRs and the result was subtracted from 1. Whether each scalp clone was CD4 or CD8 was inferred by checking scalp TCRbeta sequences against the CD4 and CD8 repertoires from sorted blood. TCRdb's version of the immuneACCESS table is confined to in-frame rearrangements and falls short of the full clone set. An unresolved V gene accounts for under half of the shortfall where checked; the remainder is of unknown origin. D and trimming were read from the DNA, whereas the V and J calls and clone size are those reported in that table. Here the sample has some 170,000 clones; just over 65% occur a single time. The ten biggest clones cover roughly 10% of the sample.

This clone showed up just once. Its antigen specificity is not known. Base-call qualities are not available, and no considerably larger clone is one nucleotide away. Broader findings and caveats from the paper: Compared with normal scalp, lesional scalp had higher clonality and more expanded CD8+ clones, particularly in alopecia totalis/universalis, a pattern that suggests antigenic drive. Shared TCR sequences between patients were less evident than in mice, which may be partly attributable to HLA diversity in the patient population. Unlike mouse skin, where gammadelta T cells dominate, normal human skin contains resident alphabeta T cells that get sequenced too, which complicates analysis of the scalp TCR repertoire.

Trimming takes 0 bases off V and 3 bases off J; junction bases not matched to a gene: 3. The CDR3 runs 16 residues from the cysteine to the phenylalanine. The only DNA kept is the CDR3, 48 bases in frame from the first base. CDR1 and CDR2 were assigned from the germline V gene (reference sequence) as PRHDT and FYEKMQ. The chain is encoded by TRBV13 joined to TRBJ1-2, with 11 junctional bases fitting TRBD1. Source: CD8+ T cells sorted from blood, taken at week 0. The sequence derives from a human donor with alopecia areata. The CDR3: CASSLGLGQGDYGYTF. The DNA sequence follows: TGTGCCAGCAGCTTAGGCCTGGGACAGGGGGACTATGGCTACACCTTC.